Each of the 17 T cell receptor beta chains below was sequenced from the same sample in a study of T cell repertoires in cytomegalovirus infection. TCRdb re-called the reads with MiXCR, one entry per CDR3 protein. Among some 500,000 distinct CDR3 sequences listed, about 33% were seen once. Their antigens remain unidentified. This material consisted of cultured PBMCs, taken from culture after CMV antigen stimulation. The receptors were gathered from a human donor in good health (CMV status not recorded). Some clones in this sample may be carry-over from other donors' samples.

The CDR3 region is CASSLVRGHADTQYF. CDR3 nucleotide sequence: TGTGCCAGCAGCTTAGTACGGGGACACGCAGATACGCAGTATTTT. The chain carries TRBV7-9 and TRBJ2-3; D is perhaps TRBD1 (6 bases). The V gene lost 1 base and the J gene lost 4 bases, with 12 bases spanning the gap. The CDR3 spans 15 residues. Germline CDR1 reads SEHNR; CDR2 reads FQNEAQ (reference sequence).

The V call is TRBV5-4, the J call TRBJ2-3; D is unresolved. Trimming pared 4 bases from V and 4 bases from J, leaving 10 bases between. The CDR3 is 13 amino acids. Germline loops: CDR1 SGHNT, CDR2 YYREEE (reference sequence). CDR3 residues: CASSPPVSDTQYF. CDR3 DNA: TGTGCCAGCAGCCCCCCGGTATCAGATACGCAGTATTTT.

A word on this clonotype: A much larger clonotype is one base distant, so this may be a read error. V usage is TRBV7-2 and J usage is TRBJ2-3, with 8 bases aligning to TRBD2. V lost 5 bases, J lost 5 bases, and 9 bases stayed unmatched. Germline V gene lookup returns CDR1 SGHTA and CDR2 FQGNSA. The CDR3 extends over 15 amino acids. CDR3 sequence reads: CASSEGWLAGDTQYF. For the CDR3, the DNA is TGTGCCAGCAGCGAAGGGTGGCTAGCGGGAGATACGCAGTATTTT.

The CDR3 coding sequence is TGTGCCAGCAGTTCTGGACAGGGAATCACCGGGGAGCTGTTTTTT. Its translation: CASSSGQGITGELFF. V and J are TRBV12-3 or TRBV12-4 and TRBJ2-2; 8 bases match TRBD1. V shed 4 bases and J 4 bases; nucleotides not matched to a gene: 5. This CDR3 contains 15 residues.

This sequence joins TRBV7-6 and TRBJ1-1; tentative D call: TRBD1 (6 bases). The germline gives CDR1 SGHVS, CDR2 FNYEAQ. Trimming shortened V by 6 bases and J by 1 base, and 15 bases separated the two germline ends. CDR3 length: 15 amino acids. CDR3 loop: CASSTIGGSNTEAFF. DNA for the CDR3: TGTGCCAGCAGTACTATAGGGGGTTCGAACACTGAAGCTTTCTTT.

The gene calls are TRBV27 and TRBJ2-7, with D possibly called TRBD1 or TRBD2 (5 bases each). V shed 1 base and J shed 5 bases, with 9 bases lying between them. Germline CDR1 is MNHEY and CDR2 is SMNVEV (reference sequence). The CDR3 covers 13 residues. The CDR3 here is CASSLYMGDEQYV. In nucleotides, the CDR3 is TGTGCCAGCAGTTTATATATGGGGGACGAGCAGTACGTC.

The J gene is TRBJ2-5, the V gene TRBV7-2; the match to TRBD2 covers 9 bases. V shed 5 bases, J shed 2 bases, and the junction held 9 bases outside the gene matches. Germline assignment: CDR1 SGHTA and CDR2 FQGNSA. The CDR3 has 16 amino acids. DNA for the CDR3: TGTGCCAGCAGCCACCCGACTAGCGGAAATCAAGAGACCCAGTACTTC. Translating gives CASSHPTSGNQETQYF.

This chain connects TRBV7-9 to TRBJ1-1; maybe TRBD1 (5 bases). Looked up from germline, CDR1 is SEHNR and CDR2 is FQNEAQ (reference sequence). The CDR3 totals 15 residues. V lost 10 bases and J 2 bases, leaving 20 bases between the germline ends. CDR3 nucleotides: TGTGCCACCGTATTTTGGGGGAACTTTAACACTGAAGCTTTCTTT. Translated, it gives CATVFWGNFNTEAFF.

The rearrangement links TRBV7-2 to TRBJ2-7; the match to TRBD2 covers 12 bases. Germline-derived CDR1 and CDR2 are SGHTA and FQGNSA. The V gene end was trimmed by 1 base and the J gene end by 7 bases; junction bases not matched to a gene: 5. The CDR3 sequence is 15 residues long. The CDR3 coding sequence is TGTGCCAGCAGCTTAGGACTAGCGGGAGCGCGGGAGCAGTACTTC. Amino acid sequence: CASSLGLAGAREQYF.

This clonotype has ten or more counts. CDR3 in amino acids: CASSLELAGEGEQFF. The CDR3 nucleotides are TGTGCCAGCAGCTTAGAGCTAGCGGGAGAGGGTGAGCAGTTCTTC. This sequence joins TRBV7-2 and TRBJ2-1; 10 nucleotides align to TRBD2. The J segment lost 9 bases and the V segment lost 1 base, leaving 6 bases of the junction unmatched. The germline gives CDR1 SGHTA, CDR2 FQGNSA. The CDR3 is 15 residues long.

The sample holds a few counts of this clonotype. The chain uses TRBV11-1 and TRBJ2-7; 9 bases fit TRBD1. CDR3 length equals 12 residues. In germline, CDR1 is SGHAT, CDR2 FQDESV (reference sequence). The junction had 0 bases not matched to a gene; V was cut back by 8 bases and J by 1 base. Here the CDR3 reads CASGQGSYEQYF. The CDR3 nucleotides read TGTGCCAGCGGACAGGGGTCCTACGAGCAGTACTTC.

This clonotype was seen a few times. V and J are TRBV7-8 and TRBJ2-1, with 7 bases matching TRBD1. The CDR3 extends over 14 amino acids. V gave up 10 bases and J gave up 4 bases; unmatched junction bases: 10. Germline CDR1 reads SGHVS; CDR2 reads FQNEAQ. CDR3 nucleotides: TGTGCCACTTCCAGGACAGGCGTTTACAATGAGCAGTTCTTC. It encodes CATSRTGVYNEQFF.

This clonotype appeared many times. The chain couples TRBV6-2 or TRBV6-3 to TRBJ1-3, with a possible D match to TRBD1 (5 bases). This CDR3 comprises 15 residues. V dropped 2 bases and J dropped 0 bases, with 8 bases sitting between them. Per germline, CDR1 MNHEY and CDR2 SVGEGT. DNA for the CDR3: TGTGCCAGCAGTTACGACAGCGCCTCTGGAAACACCATATATTTT. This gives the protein CASSYDSASGNTIYF.

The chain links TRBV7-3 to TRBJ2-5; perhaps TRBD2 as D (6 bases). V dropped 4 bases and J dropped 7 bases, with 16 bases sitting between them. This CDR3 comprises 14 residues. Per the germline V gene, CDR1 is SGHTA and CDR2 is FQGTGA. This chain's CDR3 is CASSYDSRDGTQYF. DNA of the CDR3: TGTGCCAGCAGCTACGACTCGCGGGATGGGACCCAGTACTTC.

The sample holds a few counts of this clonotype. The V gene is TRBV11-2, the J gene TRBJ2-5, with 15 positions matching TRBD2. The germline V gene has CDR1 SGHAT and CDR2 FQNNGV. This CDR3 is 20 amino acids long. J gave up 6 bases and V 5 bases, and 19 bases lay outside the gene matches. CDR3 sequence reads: CASSRTARTSGRATPQTQYF. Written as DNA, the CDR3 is TGTGCCAGCAGCAGAACCGCCCGGACTAGCGGGAGGGCAACACCGCAGACCCAGTACTTC.

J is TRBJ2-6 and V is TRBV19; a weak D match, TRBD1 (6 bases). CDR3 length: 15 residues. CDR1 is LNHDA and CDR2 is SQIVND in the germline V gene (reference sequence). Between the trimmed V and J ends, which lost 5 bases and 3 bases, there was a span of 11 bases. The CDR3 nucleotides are TGTGCCAGTAGTGGTACAGGGTTTGGGGCCAACGTCCTGACTTTC. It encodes CASSGTGFGANVLTF.

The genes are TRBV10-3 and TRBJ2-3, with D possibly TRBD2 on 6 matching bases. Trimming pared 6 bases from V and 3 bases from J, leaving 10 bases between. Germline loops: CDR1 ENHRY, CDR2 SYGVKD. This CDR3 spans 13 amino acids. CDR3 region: CAIRVAATDTQYF. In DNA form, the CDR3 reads TGTGCCATCAGAGTAGCGGCGACAGATACGCAGTATTTT.